Listed below are T cell receptor beta chains from one sample, sequenced in a study of blood T cell repertoires in COVID-19. Data came from immunoSEQ multiplex PCR; TCRdb stores just in-frame clones and leaves some out. The sample records roughly 260,000 clones, 75% to 95% being singletons. The sample comprised PBMCs or T cells enriched from blood (not recorded which). These receptors were taken from a woman aged 18-29 years who had recovered from COVID-19. Each CDR3 is given with its conserved first and last residue. D genes are given only for firm matches. Some rows have no size entry. The others give once, few or many, or a class for an expanded clone.

. TRBJ1-3 TRBD1 TRBV6-6 CASQTGSSGNTIYF TGTGCCAGCCAGACAGGGAGCTCTGGAAACACCATATATTTT
. TRBJ1-1 . TRBV6-5 CASRDSGGTEAFF TGTGCCAGCAGGGACAGTGGAGGCACTGAAGCTTTCTTT
once TRBJ1-1 TRBD1 TRBV7-9 CASSDQGAAEAFF TGTGCCAGCAGCGACCAGGGGGCCGCTGAAGCTTTCTTT
. TRBJ2-1 TRBD2 TRBV7-3 CASSSPSGTHNEQFF TGTGCCAGCAGCTCACCTAGCGGGACCCACAATGAGCAGTTCTTC
. TRBJ2-1 . TRBV5-6 CASSPKTTGPPFREQFF TGTGCCAGCAGCCCGAAGACCACAGGTCCTCCCTTCAGGGAGCAGTTCTTC
. TRBJ2-1 TRBD2 TRBV5-1 CASSLAGLAGLDSQFF TGCGCCAGCAGCTTGGCGGGTCTAGCGGGCCTCGATTCGCAGTTCTTC
. TRBJ2-7 TRBD2 TRBV7-3 CASSSYLAGESYEQYF TGTGCCAGCAGCTCATATCTAGCGGGAGAATCCTACGAGCAGTACTTC
. TRBJ2-1 TRBD2 TRBV2 CASKKAGAGEQFF TGTGCCAGCAAAAAAGCGGGGGCAGGTGAGCAGTTCTTC
. TRBJ1-2 . TRBV19 CASRVFRGNYGYTF TGTGCCAGTAGAGTTTTTAGGGGAAACTATGGCTACACCTTC
. TRBJ2-5 . TRBV7-6 CASSLDPSETQYF TGTGCCAGCAGCTTAGATCCGTCCGAGACCCAGTACTTC
. TRBJ1-2 . TRBV9 CASSFPGASYTF TGTGCCAGCAGCTTCCCCGGAGCAAGCTACACCTTC
. TRBJ1-2 TRBD1 TRBV27 CASSFRDRAVLDGYTF TGTGCCAGCAGTTTCCGGGACAGGGCGGTATTAGATGGCTACACCTTC
. TRBJ1-2 . TRBV18 CASSPPANGYGYTF TGTGCCAGCTCACCACCGGCAAACGGGTATGGCTACACCTTC
. TRBJ1-6 . TRBV5-4 CASSSQVNNSPLHF TGTGCCAGCAGCTCACAGGTTAATAATTCACCCCTCCACTTT
once TRBJ1-2 TRBD1 TRBV28 CASSFWKTGYGYTF TGTGCCAGCAGTTTTTGGAAGACAGGGTATGGCTACACCTTC
. TRBJ1-2 . TRBV2 CASSVNAFDGYTF TGTGCCAGCAGTGTAAACGCGTTCGATGGCTACACCTTC
. TRBJ2-7 TRBD1 TRBV18 CASSPRQGSYEQYF TGTGCCAGCTCACCTCGACAGGGGAGCTACGAGCAGTACTTC
. TRBJ2-1 . TRBV4-1 CASSREPGNYNEQFF TGCGCCAGCAGCCGAGAACCGGGGAACTACAATGAGCAGTTCTTC
. TRBJ2-5 . TRBV5-4 CASSLGGTETQYF TGTGCCAGCAGCTTAGGAGGCACGGAGACCCAGTACTTC
. TRBJ2-2 TRBD2 TRBV6-5 CASRSSGVNTGELFF TGTGCCAGCAGAAGTAGCGGGGTGAACACCGGGGAGCTGTTTTTT
. TRBJ1-1 . TRBV4-1 CASSHSHSLPTPPHPRSTEAFF TGCGCCAGCAGCCATTCGCATTCCCTACCCACACCCCCACACCCTCGGAGCACTGAAGCTTTCTTT
many TRBJ1-2 . TRBV5-1 CASSLGPGEDTNYGYTF TGCGCCAGCAGCTTGGGTCCAGGGGAAGATACTAACTATGGCTACACCTTC
. TRBJ1-5 TRBD1 TRBV11-2 CASSQGQGAGSDQPQHF TGTGCCAGCAGCCAAGGCCAGGGGGCTGGGTCAGATCAGCCCCAGCATTTT
. TRBJ1-4 . TRBV7-9 CASSKTRNTNEKLFF TGTGCCAGCAGCAAGACCAGGAATACGAATGAAAAACTGTTTTTT
. TRBJ2-5 TRBD1 TRBV24-1 CATSDRTGGGETQYF TGTGCCACCAGTGACCGGACAGGGGGCGGAGAGACCCAGTACTTC
. TRBJ2-7 . TRBV9 CASSVEGGPNF TGTGCCAGCAGCGTAGAAGGGGGACCCAACTTC
. TRBJ1-2 TRBD1 TRBV5-4 CASSSLDRGQGYGYTF TGTGCCAGCAGCTCGTTGGACAGGGGGCAGGGCTATGGCTACACCTTC
once TRBJ2-3 . TRBV9 CASSVGPIEDTQYF TGTGCCAGCAGCGTAGGGCCGATCGAAGATACGCAGTATTTT
. TRBJ1-3 . TRBV28 CASSSTPFSGNTIYF TGTGCCAGCAGTTCAACCCCATTCAGTGGAAACACCATATATTTT
few TRBJ2-2 TRBD2 TRBV7-2 CASRKLAEDTGELFF TGTGCCAGCAGGAAACTAGCGGAGGACACCGGGGAGCTGTTTTTT
. TRBJ2-2 TRBD2 TRBV11-3 CASSWGLAENTGELFF TGTGCCAGCAGCTGGGGACTAGCGGAGAACACCGGGGAGCTGTTTTTT
few TRBJ1-1 TRBD1 TRBV7-9 CASSLAQGARAEAFF TGTGCCAGCAGCTTAGCGCAGGGGGCAAGGGCTGAAGCTTTCTTT
. TRBJ1-2 TRBD1 TRBV3-1/TRBV3-2 CASSQERGLGNYGYTF TGTGCCAGCAGCCAAGAAAGGGGGCTGGGGAACTATGGCTACACCTTC
. TRBJ2-3 TRBD2 TRBV7-9 CASSFGGAGGQDTQYF TGTGCCAGCAGCTTTGGAGGAGCGGGGGGGCAAGATACGCAGTATTTT
. TRBJ1-2 . TRBV14 CASSSQGVYGYTF TGTGCCAGCAGTAGTCAGGGCGTTTATGGCTACACCTTC
. TRBJ1-2 TRBD1 TRBV11-2 CASSFRDRGISGYTF TGTGCCAGCAGCTTTAGGGACAGGGGAATTTCTGGCTACACCTTC
. TRBJ2-7 . TRBV6-5 CASSPRASYEQYF TGTGCCAGCAGCCCCAGGGCCTCCTACGAGCAGTACTTC
. TRBJ1-2 . TRBV4-1 CASRGNRGIYTF TGCGCCAGCAGGGGGAATAGGGGGATCTACACCTTC
once TRBJ2-3 . TRBV11-1 CASSLEQVSTDTQYF TGTGCCAGCAGCTTAGAACAGGTTAGCACAGATACGCAGTATTTT
. TRBJ2-3 . TRBV10-3 CAISSGTSKAVGTQYF TGTGCCATCAGCTCCGGGACATCGAAGGCCGTCGGTACGCAGTATTTT
. TRBJ1-4 . TRBV19 CASSSISGRLNEKLFF TGTGCCAGTAGTAGCATCAGCGGACGGCTTAATGAAAAACTGTTTTTT
. TRBJ1-1 . TRBV6-1 CASSDGESHWGAFF TGTGCCAGCAGTGACGGGGAGTCTCACTGGGGAGCTTTCTTT
. TRBJ2-1 TRBD2 TRBV7-9 CASSSGTSGRTTLGNEQFF TGTGCCAGCAGCTCAGGGACTAGCGGGAGGACAACTCTGGGCAATGAGCAGTTCTTC